Each of the 5 T cell receptor beta chains below was sequenced from the same sample in a study of Graves' ophthalmopathy and Graves' hyperthyroidism. The authors amplified TCR beta CDR3 regions from RNA transcripts. Scientists carried out first-round RT-PCR using HTBI primers and then a second-round multiplex PCR. TCRdb fed the multiplex PCR reads into MiXCR, producing one record per CDR3 protein. This sample has 150,000 to 200,000 distinct CDR3 sequences, with under 45% found just once. The sequencing input was peripheral blood. The receptors were sampled from a man aged 25 to 40 with Graves' ophthalmopathy.

This clonotype was found many times. The chain combines TRBV24-1 with TRBJ2-7; maybe TRBD2 (6 bases). The CDR3 has 12 amino acids. Trimming stripped 3 bases from V and 6 bases from J, with 8 bases between. CDR1 is KGHDR, CDR2 SFDVKD, per germline. The CDR3 region has the DNA TGTGCCACCAGTGATACGGGAGTCGAGCAGTACTTC. It codes for CATSDTGVEQYF.

This clonotype was counted ten times or more. The chain recombines TRBV28 with TRBJ2-2, with 12 bases aligning to TRBD2. This CDR3 has 17 amino acids. The ends lost 6 bases at V and 7 bases at J; junction bases unmatched: 12. Germline V gives CDR1 MDHEN, CDR2 SYDVKM. CDR3 region: CASSRLAGELRVGELFF. CDR3 bases: TGTGCCAGCAGCCGACTAGCGGGAGAATTGAGAGTCGGGGAGCTGTTTTTT.

This clonotype was detected ten times or more. The V and J genes are TRBV6-5 and TRBJ1-1; the D gene is possibly TRBD1 (6 bases). Per the germline V gene, CDR1 is MNHEY and CDR2 is SVGAGI. Trimming stripped 0 bases from V and 9 bases from J, with 14 bases between. The CDR3 length is 14 residues. The CDR3 is CASSYSEGQVKAFF. CDR3 bases: TGTGCCAGCAGTTACTCGGAGGGACAAGTAAAAGCTTTCTTT.

The CDR3 here is CASSRLAGGKETQYF. CDR3 nucleotide sequence: TGTGCCAGCAGTCGACTAGCGGGAGGGAAAGAGACCCAGTACTTC. The chain carries TRBV12-3 or TRBV12-4 and TRBJ2-5; 14 nucleotides match TRBD2. CDR3 size: 15 residues. The J segment lost 3 bases and the V segment lost 5 bases, leaving 2 bases of the junction unmatched.

V gene TRBV6-1 combines with J gene TRBJ1-5, with TRBD1 matching over 7 bases. The ends lost 5 bases at V and 0 bases at J; junction bases unmatched: 7. Germline values: CDR1 MNHNS, CDR2 SASEGT. This CDR3 has 16 residues. Here the CDR3 reads CASSRGQLYSNQPQHF. CDR3 sequence (DNA): TGTGCCAGCAGTCGGGGACAGCTCTATAGCAATCAGCCCCAGCATTTT.